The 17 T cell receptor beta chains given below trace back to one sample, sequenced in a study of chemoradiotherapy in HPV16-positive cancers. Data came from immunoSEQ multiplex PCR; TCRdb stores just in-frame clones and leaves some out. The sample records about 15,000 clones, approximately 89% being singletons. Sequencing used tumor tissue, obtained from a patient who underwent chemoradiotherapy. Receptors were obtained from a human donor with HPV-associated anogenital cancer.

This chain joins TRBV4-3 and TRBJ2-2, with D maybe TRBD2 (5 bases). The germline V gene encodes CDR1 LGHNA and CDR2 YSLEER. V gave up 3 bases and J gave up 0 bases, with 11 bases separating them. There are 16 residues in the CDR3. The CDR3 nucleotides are TGCGCCAGCAGCCAGGAGGCAAGTACGAACACCGGGGAGCTGTTTTTT. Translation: CASSQEASTNTGELFF.

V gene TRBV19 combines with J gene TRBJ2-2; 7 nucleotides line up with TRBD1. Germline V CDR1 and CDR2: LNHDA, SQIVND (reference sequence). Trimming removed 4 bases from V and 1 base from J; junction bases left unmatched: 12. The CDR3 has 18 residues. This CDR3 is CASSTLFPGQRNTGELFF. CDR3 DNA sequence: TGTGCCAGTAGTACCCTATTTCCGGGACAGAGGAACACCGGGGAGCTGTTTTTT. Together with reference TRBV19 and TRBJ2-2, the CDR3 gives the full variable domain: DGGITQSPKYLFRKEGQNVTLSCEQNLNHDAMYWYRQDPGQGLRLIYYSQIVNDFQKGDIAEGYSVSREKKESFPLTVTSAQKNPTAFYLCASSTLFPGQRNTGELFFGEGSRLTVL.

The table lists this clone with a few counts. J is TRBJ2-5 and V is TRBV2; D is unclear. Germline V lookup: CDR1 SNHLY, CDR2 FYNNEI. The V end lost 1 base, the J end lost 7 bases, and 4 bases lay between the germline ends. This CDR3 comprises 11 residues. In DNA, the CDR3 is TGTGCCAGCAGTGAAGAAGGGACCCAGTACTTC. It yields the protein CASSEEGTQYF.

As DNA, the CDR3 is TGTGCCAGCAGCCCATTGACGGGGGGACCGGCTTTCTTT. This codes for CASSPLTGGPAFF. This sequence joins TRBV7-2 and TRBJ1-1, with D possibly matching TRBD1 (5 bases). CDR1 is SGHTA and CDR2 is FQGNSA in the germline V gene. The CDR3 runs to 13 residues. The V and J ends lost 5 bases and 11 bases respectively, with 18 bases between them.

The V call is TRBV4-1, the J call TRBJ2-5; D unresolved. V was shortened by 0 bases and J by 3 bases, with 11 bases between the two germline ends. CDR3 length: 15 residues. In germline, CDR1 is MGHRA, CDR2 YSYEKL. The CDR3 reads CASSQDGVEEETQYF. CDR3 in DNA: TGCGCCAGCAGCCAAGATGGGGTAGAAGAAGAGACCCAGTACTTC.

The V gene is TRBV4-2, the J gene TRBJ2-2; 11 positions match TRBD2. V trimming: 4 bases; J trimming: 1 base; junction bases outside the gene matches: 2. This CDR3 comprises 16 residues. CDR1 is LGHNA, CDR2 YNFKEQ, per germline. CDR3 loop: CASSPGTSGNTGELFF. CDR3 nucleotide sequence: TGTGCCAGCAGCCCGGGGACTAGCGGGAACACCGGGGAGCTGTTTTTT.

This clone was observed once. The CDR3 region is CASSLGLAGASGANVLTF. The CDR3 region has the DNA TGTGCCAGCAGCTTAGGGCTAGCGGGGGCCTCTGGGGCCAACGTCCTGACTTTC. This rearrangement joins TRBV11-3 to TRBJ2-6; 10 nucleotides match TRBD2. Germline V lookup: CDR1 SGHNT, CDR2 YENEEA. The CDR3 covers 18 residues. The V gene end was trimmed by 1 base and the J gene end by 0 bases; junction bases not matched to a gene: 3.

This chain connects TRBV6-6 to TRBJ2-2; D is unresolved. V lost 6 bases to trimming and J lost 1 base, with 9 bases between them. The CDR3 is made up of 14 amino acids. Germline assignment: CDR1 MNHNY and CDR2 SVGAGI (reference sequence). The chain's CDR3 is CASRRGKNTGELFF. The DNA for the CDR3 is TGTGCCAGCAGGCGTGGGAAGAACACCGGGGAGCTGTTTTTT.

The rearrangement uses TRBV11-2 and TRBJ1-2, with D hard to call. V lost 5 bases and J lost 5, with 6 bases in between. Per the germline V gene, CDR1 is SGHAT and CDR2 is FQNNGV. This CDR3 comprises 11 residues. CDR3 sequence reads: CASSNYYGYTF. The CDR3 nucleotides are TGTGCCAGCAGCAATTATTATGGCTACACCTTC. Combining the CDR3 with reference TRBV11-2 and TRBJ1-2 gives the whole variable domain EAGVAQSPRYKIIEKRQSVAFWCNPISGHATLYWYQQILGQGPKLLIQFQNNGVVDDSQLPKDRFSAERLKGVDSTLKIQPAKLEDSAVYLCASSNYYGYTFGSGTRLTVV.

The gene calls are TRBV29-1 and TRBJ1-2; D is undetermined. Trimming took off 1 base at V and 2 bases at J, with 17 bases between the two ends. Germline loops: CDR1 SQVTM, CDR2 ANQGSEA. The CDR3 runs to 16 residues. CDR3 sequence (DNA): TGCAGCGTTGAAGGTACCCCCGGATTCTCGAACTATGGCTACACCTTC. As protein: CSVEGTPGFSNYGYTF.

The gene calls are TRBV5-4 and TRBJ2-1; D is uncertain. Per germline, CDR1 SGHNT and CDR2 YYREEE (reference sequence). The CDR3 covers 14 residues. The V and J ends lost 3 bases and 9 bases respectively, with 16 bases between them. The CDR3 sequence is CASSSGRTSGEQFF. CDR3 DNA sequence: TGTGCCAGCAGCTCAGGACGGACGTCGGGTGAGCAGTTCTTC.

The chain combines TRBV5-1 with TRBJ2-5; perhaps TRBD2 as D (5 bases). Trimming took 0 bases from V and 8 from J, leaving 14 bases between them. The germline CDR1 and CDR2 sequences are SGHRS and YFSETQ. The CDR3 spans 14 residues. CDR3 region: CASSLGEATGTQYF. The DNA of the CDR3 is TGCGCCAGCAGCTTGGGAGAAGCGACGGGAACCCAGTACTTC.

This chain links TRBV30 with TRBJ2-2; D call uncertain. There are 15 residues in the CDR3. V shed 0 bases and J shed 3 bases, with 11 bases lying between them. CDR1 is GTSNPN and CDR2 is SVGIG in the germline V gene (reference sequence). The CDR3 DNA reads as TGTGCCTGGAGTGTGGGCCGGAGTTACACCGGGGAGCTGTTTTTT. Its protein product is CAWSVGRSYTGELFF.

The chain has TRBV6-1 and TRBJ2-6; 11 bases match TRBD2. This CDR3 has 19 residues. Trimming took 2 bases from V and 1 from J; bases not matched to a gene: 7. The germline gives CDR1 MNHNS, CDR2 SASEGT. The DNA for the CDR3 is TGTGCCAGCAGTGAAATCGTTACTAGCGGGAGATCTGGGGCCAACGTCCTGACTTTC. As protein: CASSEIVTSGRSGANVLTF.

CDR3 sequence reads: CASSLSLFRGDIQYF. The CDR3 bases are TGTGCCAGCAGCTTATCCCTGTTCAGGGGTGACATTCAGTACTTC. The chain carries TRBV11-2 and TRBJ2-4, with D perhaps TRBD1 (6 bases). The CDR3 loop spans 15 amino acids. Trimming cost V 2 bases and J 8 bases, with 16 bases left between them. Germline CDR1 SGHAT, CDR2 FQNNGV.

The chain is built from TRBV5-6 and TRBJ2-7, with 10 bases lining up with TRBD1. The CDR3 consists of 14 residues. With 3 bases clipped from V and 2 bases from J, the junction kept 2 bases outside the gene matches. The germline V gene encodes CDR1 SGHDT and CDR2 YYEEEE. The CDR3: CASSSGTGAYEQYF. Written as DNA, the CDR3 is TGTGCCAGCAGCTCCGGGACAGGGGCCTACGAGCAGTACTTC.

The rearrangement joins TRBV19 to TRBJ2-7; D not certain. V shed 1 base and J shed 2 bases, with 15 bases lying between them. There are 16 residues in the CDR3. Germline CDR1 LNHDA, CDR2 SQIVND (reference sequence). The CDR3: CASSIGLVTHTYEQYF. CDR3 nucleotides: TGTGCCAGTAGTATAGGTCTCGTGACGCACACCTACGAGCAGTACTTC.